The TCR beta chain described here comes from a study of T-cell memory formation after mild COVID-19. This clonotype was recorded a few times. TCRdb re-called the 5' RACE reads through MiXCR, storing one row per CDR3 protein. This sample yields under 650,000 distinct CDR3 sequences, of which roughly 17% are seen a single time; around 12% belongs to the top ten. This CDR3 region has 17 residues. V dropped 5 bases and J dropped 3; count of bases not matched to a gene: 10. Germline CDR1 is SGHAT and CDR2 is FQNNGV. This chain links TRBV11-2 with TRBJ2-5, with 12 bases that match TRBD2. Sequenced input: PBMCs or a T cell subset sorted from them (not recorded which). This TCR was recovered from an adult woman who had mild COVID-19 (a few samples of this study predate the infection). Cell type and time point are not known. For the CDR3, the DNA is TGTGCCAGCAGCAACAGACTAGCGGGGGACCTGAAAGAGACCCAGTACTTC. Protein: CASSNRLAGDLKETQYF.